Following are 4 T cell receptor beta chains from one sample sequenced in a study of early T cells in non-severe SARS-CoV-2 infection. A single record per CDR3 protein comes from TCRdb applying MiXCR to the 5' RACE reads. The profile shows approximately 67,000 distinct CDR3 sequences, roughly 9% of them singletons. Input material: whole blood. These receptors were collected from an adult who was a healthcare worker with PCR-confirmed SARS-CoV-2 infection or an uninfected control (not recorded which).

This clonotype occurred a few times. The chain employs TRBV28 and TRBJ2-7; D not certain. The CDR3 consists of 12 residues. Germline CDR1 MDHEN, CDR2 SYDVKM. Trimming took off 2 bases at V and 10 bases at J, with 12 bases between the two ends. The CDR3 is CASSLRQKAQYF. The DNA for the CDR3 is TGTGCCAGCAGTTTAAGGCAGAAAGCCCAGTACTTC.

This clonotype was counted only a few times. For the CDR3, the DNA is TGTGCCACCGATCAGGGACTCCTACGCGAGCAGTACTTC. This translates into CATDQGLLREQYF. The gene calls are TRBV6-6 and TRBJ2-7; a weak D match, TRBD2 (6 bases). Deletions cut 10 bases from V and 6 bases from J, with 19 bases between. Germline values: CDR1 MNHNY, CDR2 SVGAGI (reference sequence). The CDR3 is 13 residues long.

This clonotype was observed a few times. The CDR3 DNA follows: TGTGCCAGCTCACCACTTTTGGGAGACAGCCGCGAGCAGTTCTTC. It specifies CASSPLLGDSREQFF. The chain has TRBV18 and TRBJ2-1, with D tentatively TRBD1 or TRBD2 (5 bases each). V was shortened by 1 base and J by 10 bases, with 17 bases between the two germline ends. Germline CDR1 and CDR2: KGHSH and LQKENI. This CDR3 has 15 residues.

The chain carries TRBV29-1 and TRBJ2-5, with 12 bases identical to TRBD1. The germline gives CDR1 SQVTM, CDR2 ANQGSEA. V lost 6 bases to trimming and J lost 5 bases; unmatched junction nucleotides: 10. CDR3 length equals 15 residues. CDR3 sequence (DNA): TGCAGCGTCGAGGGGACAGGGGGCTCATTGGAGACCCAGTACTTC. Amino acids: CSVEGTGGSLETQYF.